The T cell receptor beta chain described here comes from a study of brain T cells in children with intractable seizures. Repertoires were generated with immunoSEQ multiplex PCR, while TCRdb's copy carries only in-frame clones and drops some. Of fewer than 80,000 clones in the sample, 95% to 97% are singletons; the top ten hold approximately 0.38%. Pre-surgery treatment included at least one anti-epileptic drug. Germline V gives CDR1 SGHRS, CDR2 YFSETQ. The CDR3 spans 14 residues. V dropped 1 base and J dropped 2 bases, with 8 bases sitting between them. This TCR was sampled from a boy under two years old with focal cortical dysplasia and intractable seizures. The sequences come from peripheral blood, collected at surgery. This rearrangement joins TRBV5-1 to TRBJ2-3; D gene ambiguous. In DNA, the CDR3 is TGCGCCAGCAGCTTGAGGGCAGACACAGATACGCAGTATTTT. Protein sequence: CASSLRADTDTQYF.